The T cell receptor beta chain under discussion was sequenced for a study of blood T cell repertoires in COVID-19. Turning to the study itself: Researchers got acute and convalescent COVID-19 samples from the United States, Italy and Spain. T cells, B-cell-depleted T cells, or PBMCs supplied cDNA or gDNA.

Ages ranged from about 18 to 100 years, with residence in 20 to 30 US areas. Grouping used clinical history reported by participants in a survey and questionnaire. Assay: immunoSEQ multiplex PCR; the TCRdb copy retains only in-frame clones and omits some. The repertoire has fewer than 350,000 clones, around 89% of them found once; the top ten carry over 3.5%. Trimming stripped 4 bases from V and 7 bases from J, with 15 bases between. The CDR3 consists of 15 residues. Looked up from germline, CDR1 is KGHDR and CDR2 is SFDVKD. This TCR derives from a woman in her twenties or thirties with acute COVID-19. Sequenced material: PBMCs or T cells enriched from blood (not recorded which). This chain joins TRBV24-1 and TRBJ1-4, with D perhaps TRBD1 (5 bases). In DNA, the CDR3 is TGTGCCACCAGTGACGCTTTGGGCGGGGGTGAAAAACTGTTTTTT. The encoded protein is CATSDALGGGEKLFF.